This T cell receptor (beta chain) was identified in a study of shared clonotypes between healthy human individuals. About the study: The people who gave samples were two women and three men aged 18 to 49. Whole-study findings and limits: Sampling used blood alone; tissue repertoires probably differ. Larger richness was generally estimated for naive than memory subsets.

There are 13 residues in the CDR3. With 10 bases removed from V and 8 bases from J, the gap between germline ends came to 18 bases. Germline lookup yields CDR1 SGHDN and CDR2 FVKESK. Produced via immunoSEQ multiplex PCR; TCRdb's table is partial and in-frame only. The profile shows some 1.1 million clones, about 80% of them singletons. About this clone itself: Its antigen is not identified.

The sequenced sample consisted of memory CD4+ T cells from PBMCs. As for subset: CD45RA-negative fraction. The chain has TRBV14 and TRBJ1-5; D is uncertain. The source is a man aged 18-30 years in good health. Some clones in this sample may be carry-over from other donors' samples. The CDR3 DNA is TGTGCCATCAAAGGGAGGGCGGCGGAGCCCCAGCATTTT. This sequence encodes CAIKGRAAEPQHF.